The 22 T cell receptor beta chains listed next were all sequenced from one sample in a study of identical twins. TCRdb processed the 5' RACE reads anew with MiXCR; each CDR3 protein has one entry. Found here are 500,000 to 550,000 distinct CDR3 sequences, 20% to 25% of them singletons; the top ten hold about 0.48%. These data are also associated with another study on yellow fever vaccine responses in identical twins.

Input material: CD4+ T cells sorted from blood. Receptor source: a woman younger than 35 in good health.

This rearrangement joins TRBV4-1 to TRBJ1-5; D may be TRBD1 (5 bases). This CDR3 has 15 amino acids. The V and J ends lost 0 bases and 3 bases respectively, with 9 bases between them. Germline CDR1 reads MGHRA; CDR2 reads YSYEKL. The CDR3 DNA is TGCGCCAGCAGCCAAGATGGACATAACAATCAGCCCCAGCATTTT. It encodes CASSQDGHNNQPQHF.

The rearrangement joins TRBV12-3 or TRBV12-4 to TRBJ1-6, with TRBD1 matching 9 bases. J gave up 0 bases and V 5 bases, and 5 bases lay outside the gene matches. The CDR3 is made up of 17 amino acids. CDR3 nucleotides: TGTGCCAGCAGTCCCGGACAGGGGAGCTCCTATAATTCACCCCTCCACTTT. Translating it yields CASSPGQGSSYNSPLHF.

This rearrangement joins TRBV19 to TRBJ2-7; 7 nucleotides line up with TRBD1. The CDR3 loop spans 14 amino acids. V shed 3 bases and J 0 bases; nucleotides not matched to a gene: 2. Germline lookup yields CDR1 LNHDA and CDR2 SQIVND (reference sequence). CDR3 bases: TGTGCCAGTAGTATCAGGGGGAACTCCTACGAGCAGTACTTC. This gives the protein CASSIRGNSYEQYF.

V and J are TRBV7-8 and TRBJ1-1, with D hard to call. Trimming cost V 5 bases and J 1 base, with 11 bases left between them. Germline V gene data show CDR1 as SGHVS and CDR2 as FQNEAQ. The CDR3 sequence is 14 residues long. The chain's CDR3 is CASSPREQNTEAFF. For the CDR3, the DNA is TGTGCCAGCAGCCCCAGAGAACAGAACACTGAAGCTTTCTTT.

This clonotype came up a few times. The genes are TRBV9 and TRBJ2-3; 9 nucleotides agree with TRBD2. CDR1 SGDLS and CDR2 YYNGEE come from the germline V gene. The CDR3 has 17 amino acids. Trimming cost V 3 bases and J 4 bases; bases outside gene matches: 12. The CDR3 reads CASSETPGTSFADTQYF. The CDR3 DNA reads TGTGCCAGCAGCGAAACCCCCGGGACTAGCTTTGCAGATACGCAGTATTTT.

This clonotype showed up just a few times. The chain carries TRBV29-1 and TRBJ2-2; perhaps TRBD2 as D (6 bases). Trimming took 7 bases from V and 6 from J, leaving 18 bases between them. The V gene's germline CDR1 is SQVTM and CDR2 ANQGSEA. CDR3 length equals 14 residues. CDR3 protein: CSGRGGKSAGELFF. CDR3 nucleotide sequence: TGCAGCGGGAGGGGCGGGAAGAGCGCCGGGGAGCTGTTTTTT.

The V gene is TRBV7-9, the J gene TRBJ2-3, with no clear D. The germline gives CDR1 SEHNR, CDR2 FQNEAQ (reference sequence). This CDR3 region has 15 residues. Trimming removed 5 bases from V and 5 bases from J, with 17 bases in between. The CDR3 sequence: CASSQWATLGDTQYF. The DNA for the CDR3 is TGTGCCAGCAGCCAATGGGCTACCCTCGGAGATACGCAGTATTTT.

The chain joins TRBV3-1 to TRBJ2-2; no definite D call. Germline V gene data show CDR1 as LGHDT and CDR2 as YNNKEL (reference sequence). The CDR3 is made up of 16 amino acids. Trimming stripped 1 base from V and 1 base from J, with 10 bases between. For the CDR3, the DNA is TGTGCCAGCAGCCAAGGCAGAACCGGGAACACCGGGGAGCTGTTTTTT. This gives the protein CASSQGRTGNTGELFF.

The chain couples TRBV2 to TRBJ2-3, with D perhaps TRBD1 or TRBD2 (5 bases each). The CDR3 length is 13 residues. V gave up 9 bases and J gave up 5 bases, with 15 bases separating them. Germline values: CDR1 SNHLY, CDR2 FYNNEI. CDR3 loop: CASSRDPRDTQYF. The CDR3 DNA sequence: TGTGCCAGTAGCCGGGACCCCAGAGATACGCAGTATTTT.

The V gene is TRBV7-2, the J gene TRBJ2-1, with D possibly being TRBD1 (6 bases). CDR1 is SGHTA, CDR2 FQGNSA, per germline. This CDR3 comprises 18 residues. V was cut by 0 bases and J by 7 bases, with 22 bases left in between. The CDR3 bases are TGTGCCAGCAGCTTAGCGGCCGCCTACGGGACACTACGGAATGAGCAGTTCTTC. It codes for CASSLAAAYGTLRNEQFF.

CDR3 nucleotides: TGCGCCAGCAGCTTGGGGGCAGGGCCACAAGAGACCCAGTACTTC. Translating it yields CASSLGAGPQETQYF. The genes are TRBV5-1 and TRBJ2-5, with D maybe TRBD1 (5 bases). V was pared by 0 bases and J by 2 bases, with 11 bases between. The germline CDR1 and CDR2 sequences are SGHRS and YFSETQ. This CDR3 comprises 15 residues.

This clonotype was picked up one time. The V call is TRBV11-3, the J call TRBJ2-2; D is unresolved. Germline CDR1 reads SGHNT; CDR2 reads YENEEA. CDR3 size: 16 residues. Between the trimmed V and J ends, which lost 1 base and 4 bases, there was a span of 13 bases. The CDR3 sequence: CASSLVGTSVTGELFF. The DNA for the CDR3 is TGTGCCAGCAGCTTAGTTGGAACTTCGGTCACCGGGGAGCTGTTTTTT.

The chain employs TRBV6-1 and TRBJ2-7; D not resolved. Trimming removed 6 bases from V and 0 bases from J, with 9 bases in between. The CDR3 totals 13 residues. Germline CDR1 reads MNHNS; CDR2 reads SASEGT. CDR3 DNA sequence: TGTGCCAGCAGCAAGGTTTTCTCCTACGAGCAGTACGTC. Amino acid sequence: CASSKVFSYEQYV.

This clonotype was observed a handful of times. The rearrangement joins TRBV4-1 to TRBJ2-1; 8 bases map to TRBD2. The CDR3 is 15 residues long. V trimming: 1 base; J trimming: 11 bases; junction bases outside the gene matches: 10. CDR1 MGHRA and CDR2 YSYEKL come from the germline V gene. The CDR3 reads CASSQGASGLDKQFF. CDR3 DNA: TGCGCCAGCAGCCAAGGAGCTAGCGGGTTGGACAAGCAGTTCTTC.

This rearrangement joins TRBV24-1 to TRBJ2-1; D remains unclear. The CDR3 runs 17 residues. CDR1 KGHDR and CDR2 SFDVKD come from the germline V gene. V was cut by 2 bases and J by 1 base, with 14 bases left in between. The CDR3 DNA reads TGTGCCACCAGTGATTCCTCAAAATTAAGGTCCTACAATGAGCAGTTCTTC. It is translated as CATSDSSKLRSYNEQFF.

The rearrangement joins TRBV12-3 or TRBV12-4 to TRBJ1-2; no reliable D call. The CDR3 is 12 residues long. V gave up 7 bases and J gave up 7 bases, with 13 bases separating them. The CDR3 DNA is TGTGCCAGCACGATAACGCGGGGTGGCTACACCTTC. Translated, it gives CASTITRGGYTF.

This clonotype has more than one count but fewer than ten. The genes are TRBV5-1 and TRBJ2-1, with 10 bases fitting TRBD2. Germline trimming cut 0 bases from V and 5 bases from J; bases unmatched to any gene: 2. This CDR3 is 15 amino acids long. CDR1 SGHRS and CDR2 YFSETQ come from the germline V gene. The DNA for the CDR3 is TGCGCCAGCAGCTTGGTAGCGGGGGGCCACAATGAGCAGTTCTTC. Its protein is CASSLVAGGHNEQFF.

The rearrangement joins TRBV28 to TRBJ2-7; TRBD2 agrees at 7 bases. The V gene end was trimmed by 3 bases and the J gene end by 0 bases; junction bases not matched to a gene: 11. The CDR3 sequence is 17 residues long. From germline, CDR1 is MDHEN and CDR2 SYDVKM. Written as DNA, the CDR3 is TGTGCCAGCAGTTTGCGGGACTACACTCTGAGCTCCTACGAGCAGTACTTC. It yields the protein CASSLRDYTLSSYEQYF.

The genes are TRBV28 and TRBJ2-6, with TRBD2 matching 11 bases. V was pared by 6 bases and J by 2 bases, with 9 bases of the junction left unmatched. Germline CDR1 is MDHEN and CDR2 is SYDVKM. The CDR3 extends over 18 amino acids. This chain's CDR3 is CASRPLAGGLTGANVLTF. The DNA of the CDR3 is TGTGCCAGCAGGCCATTAGCGGGGGGGCTAACTGGGGCCAACGTCCTGACTTTC.

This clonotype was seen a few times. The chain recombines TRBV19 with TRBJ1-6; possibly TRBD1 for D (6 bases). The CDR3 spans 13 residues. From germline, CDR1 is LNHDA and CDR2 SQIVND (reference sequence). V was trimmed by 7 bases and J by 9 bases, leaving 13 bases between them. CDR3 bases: TGTGCCAGTACCGATGGGGGGGCTTCACCCCTCCACTTT. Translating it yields CASTDGGASPLHF.

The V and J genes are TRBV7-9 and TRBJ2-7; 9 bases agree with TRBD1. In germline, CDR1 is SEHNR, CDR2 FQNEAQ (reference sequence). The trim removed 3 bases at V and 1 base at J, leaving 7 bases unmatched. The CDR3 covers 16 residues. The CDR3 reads CASSLGPGQGSYEQYV. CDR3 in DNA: TGTGCCAGCAGCTTGGGGCCGGGACAGGGATCCTACGAGCAGTACGTC.

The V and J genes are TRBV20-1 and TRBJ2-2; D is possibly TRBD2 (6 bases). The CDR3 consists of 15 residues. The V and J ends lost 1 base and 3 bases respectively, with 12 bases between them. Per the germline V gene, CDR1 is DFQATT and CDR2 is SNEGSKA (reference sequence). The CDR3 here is CSARGIGTYTGELFF. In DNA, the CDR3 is TGCAGTGCTAGAGGAATCGGGACTTACACCGGGGAGCTGTTTTTT.